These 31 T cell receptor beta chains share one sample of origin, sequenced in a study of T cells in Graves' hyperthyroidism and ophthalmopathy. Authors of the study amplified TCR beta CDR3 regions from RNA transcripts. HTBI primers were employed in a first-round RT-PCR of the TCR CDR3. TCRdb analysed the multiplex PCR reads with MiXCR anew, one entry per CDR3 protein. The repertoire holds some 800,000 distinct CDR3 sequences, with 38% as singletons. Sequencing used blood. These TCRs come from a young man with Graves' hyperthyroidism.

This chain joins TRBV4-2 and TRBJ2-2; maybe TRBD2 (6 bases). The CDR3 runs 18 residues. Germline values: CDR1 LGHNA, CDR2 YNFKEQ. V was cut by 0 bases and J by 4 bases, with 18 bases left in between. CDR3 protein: CASSQEGGDFQGTGELFF. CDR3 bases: TGTGCCAGCAGCCAAGAAGGAGGGGACTTCCAGGGCACCGGGGAGCTGTTTTTT.

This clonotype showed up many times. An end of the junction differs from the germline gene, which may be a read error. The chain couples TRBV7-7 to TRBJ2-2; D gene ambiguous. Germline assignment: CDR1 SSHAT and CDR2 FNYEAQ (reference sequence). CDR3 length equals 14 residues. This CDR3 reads CASSLRVDTGELFF. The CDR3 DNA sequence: TGTGCTAGCAGCTTACGGGTGGACACCGGGGAGCTGTTTTTT.

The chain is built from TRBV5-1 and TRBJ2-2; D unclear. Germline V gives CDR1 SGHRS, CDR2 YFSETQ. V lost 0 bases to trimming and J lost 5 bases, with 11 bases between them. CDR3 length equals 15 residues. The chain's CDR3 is CASSLEVGVTGELFF. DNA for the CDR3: TGCGCCAGCAGCTTGGAGGTCGGAGTAACCGGGGAGCTGTTTTTT. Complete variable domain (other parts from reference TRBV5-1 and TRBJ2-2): KAGVTQTPRYLIKTRGQQVTLSCSPISGHRSVSWYQQTPGQGLQFLFEYFSETQRNKGNFPGRFSGRQFSNSRSEMNVSTLELGDSALYLCASSLEVGVTGELFFGEGSRLTVL.

CDR3: CASSFGTPATYEQYF. As DNA, the CDR3 is TGCGCCAGCAGCTTTGGGACACCGGCCACCTACGAGCAGTACTTC. The V gene is TRBV5-1, the J gene TRBJ2-7, with D possibly being TRBD1 (6 bases). The CDR3 runs to 15 residues. CDR1 and CDR2 (germline): SGHRS, YFSETQ. V gave up 2 bases and J gave up 2 bases, with 14 bases separating them.

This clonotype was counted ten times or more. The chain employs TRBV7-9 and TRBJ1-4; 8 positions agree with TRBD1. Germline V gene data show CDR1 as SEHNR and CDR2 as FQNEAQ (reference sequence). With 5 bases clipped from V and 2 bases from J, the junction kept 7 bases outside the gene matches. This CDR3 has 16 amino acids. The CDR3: CASSLPTGETNEKLFF. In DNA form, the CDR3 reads TGTGCCAGCAGCCTCCCGACAGGGGAGACTAATGAAAAACTGTTTTTT.

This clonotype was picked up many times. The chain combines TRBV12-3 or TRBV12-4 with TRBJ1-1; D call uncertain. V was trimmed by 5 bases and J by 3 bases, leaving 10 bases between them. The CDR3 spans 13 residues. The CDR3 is CASSLDRYTEAFF. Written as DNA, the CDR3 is TGTGCCAGCAGTCTCGACCGATACACTGAAGCTTTCTTT.

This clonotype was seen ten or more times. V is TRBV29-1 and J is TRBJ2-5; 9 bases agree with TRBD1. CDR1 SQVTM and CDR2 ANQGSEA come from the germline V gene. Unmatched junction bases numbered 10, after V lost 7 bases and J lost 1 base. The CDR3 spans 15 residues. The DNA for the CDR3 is TGCAGCGCGAACCCCTGGACAGGGGCCCAAGAGACCCAGTACTTC. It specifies CSANPWTGAQETQYF.

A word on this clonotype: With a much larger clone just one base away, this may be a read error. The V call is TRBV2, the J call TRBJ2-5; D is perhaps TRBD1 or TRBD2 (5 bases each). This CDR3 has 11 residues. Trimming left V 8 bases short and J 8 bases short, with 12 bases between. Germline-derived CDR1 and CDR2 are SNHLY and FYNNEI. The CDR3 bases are TGTGCCAGCCCTAGGGGAGATACCCAGTACTTC. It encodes CASPRGDTQYF.

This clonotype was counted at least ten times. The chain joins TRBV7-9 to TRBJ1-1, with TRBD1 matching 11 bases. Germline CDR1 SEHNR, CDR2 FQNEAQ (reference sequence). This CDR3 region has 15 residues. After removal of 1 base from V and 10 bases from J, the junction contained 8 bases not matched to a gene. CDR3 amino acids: CASSLGTGGIGTAFF. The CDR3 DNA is TGTGCCAGCAGCTTAGGGACAGGGGGCATTGGAACAGCTTTCTTT.

The CDR3 loop is CASSHHEQYF. The CDR3 DNA follows: TGTGCCAGCAGCCACCACGAGCAGTACTTC. The chain uses TRBV7-9 and TRBJ2-7; unclear D gene. The CDR3 is 10 residues long. CDR1 is SEHNR and CDR2 is FQNEAQ in the germline V gene (reference sequence). V was cut by 5 bases and J by 5 bases, with 4 bases left in between. Full variable domain (missing parts from reference TRBV7-9 and TRBJ2-7): DTGVSQNPRHKITKRGQNVTFRCDPISEHNRLYWYRQTLGQGPEFLTYFQNEAQLEKSRLLSDRFSAERPKGSFSTLEIQRTEQGDSAMYLCASSHHEQYFGPGTRLTVT.

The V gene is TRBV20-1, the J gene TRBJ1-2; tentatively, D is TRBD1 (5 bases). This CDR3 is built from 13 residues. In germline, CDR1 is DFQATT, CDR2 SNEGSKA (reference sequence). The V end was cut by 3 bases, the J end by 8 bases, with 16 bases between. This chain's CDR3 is CSASGARDGGYTF. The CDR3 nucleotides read TGCAGTGCTAGTGGGGCAAGGGATGGAGGCTACACCTTC.

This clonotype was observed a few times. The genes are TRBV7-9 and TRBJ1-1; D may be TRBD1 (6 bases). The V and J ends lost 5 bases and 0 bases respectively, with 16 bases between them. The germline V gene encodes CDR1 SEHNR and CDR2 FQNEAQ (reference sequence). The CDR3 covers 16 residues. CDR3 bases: TGTGCCAGCAGCCTCGAACAGGGAATCATGAACACTGAAGCTTTCTTT. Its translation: CASSLEQGIMNTEAFF.

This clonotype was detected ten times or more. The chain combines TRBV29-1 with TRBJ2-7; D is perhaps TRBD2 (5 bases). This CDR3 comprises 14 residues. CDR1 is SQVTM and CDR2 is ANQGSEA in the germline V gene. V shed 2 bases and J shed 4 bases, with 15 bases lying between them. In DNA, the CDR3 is TGCAGCGTTGAACATTCGGGAATAGGGTACGAGCAGTACTTC. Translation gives CSVEHSGIGYEQYF.

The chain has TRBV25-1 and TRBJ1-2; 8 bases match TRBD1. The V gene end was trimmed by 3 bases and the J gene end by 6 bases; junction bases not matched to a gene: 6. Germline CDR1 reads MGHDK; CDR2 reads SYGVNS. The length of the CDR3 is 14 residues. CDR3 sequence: CASSDYQGANGYTF. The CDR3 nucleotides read TGTGCCAGCAGTGATTATCAGGGGGCCAATGGCTACACCTTC.

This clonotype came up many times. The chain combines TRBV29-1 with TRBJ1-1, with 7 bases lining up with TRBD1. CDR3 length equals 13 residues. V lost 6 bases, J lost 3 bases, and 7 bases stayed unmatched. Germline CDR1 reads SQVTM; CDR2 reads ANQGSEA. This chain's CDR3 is CSVPGQADTEAFF. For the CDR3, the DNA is TGCAGCGTGCCCGGACAGGCGGACACTGAAGCTTTCTTT.

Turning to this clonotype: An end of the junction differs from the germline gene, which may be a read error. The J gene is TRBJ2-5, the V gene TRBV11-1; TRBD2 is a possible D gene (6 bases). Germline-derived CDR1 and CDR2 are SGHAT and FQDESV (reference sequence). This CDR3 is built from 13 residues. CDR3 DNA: TGTGCCAGCAGCTTAGCGTCGGGAGAGACCCGGTACTTC. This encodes CASSLASGETRYF.

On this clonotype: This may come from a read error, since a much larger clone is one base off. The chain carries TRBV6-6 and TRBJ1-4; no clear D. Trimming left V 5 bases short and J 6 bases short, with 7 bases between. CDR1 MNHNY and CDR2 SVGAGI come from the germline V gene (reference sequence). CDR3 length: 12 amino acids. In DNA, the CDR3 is TGTGCCAGCAGTGACGTCGATGAAAAACTGTTTTTT. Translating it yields CASSDVDEKLFF.

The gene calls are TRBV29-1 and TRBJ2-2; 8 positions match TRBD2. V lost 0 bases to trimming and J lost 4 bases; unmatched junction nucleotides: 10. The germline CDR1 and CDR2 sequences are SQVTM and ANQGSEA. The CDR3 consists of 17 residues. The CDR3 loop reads CSVEEGSGRRGTGELFF. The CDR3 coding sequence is TGCAGCGTTGAAGAGGGGAGCGGGAGACGGGGCACCGGGGAGCTGTTTTTT.

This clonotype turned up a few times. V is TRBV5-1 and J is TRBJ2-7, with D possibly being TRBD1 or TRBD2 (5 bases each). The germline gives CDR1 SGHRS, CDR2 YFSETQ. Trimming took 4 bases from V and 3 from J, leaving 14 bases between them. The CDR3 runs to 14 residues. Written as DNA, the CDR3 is TGCGCCAGCAGCACCGGGACGATGGTCTACGAGCAGTACTTC. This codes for CASSTGTMVYEQYF.

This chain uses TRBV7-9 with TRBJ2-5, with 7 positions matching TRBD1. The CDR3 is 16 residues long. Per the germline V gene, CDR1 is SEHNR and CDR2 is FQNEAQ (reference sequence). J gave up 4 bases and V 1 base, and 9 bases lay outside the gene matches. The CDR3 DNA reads TGTGCCAGCAGCTTAGGTGGGACAGCAACGTCAGAGACCCAGTACTTC. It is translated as CASSLGGTATSETQYF.

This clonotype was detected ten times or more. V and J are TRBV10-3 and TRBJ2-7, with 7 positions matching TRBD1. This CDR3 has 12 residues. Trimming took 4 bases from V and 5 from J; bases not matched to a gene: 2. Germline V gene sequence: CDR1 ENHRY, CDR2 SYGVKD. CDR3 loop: CAISGDRNEQYF. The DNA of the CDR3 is TGTGCCATCAGTGGGGACAGAAACGAGCAGTACTTC.

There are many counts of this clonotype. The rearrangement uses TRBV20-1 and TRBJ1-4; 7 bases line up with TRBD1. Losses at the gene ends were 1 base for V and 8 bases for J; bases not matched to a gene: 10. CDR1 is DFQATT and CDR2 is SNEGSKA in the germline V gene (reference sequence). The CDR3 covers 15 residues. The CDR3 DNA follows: TGCAGTGCTAGAGGACGGACAGGCGGGGTCGAAAAACTGTTTTTT. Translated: CSARGRTGGVEKLFF.

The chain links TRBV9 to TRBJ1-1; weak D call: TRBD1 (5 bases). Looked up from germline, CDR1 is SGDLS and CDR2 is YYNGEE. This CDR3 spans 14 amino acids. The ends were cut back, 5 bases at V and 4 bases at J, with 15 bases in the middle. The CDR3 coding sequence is TGTGCCAGCAGATCTCCAGGGTCCGCCACTGAAGCTTTCTTT. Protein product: CASRSPGSATEAFF.

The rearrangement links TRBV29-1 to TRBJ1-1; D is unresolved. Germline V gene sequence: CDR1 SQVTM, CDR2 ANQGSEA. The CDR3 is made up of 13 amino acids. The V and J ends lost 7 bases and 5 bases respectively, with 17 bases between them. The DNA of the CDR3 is TGCAGCGGGACGGGAGCCGAAACAACTGAAGCTTTCTTT. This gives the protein CSGTGAETTEAFF.

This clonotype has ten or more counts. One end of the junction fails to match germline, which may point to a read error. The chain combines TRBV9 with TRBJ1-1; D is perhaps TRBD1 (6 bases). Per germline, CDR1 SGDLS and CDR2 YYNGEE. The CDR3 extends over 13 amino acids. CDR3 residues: CASSRGQNTEAFF. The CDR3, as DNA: TGTGCTAGCAGCAGGGGCCAAAACACTGAAGCTTTCTTT.

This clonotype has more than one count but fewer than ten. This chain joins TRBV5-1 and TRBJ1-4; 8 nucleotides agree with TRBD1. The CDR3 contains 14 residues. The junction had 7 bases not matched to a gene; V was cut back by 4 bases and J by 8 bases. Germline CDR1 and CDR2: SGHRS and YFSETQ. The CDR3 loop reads CASSPQGAEEKLFF. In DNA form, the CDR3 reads TGCGCCAGCAGCCCGCAGGGGGCGGAAGAAAAACTGTTTTTT.

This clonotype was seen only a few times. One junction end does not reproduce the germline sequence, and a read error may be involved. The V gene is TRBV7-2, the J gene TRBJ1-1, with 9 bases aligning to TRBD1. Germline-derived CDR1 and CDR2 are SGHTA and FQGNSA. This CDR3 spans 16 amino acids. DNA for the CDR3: TGCGCCAGCAGCCACAGAATACAGGGGGCGCGAACTGAAGCTTTCTTT. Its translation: CASSHRIQGARTEAFF.

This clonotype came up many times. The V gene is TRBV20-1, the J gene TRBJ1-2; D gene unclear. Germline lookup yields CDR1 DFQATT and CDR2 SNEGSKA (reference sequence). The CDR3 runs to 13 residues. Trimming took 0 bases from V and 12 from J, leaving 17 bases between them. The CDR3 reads CSARDSPDNRHTF. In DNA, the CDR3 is TGCAGTGCTAGAGACTCCCCCGACAATCGTCACACCTTC.

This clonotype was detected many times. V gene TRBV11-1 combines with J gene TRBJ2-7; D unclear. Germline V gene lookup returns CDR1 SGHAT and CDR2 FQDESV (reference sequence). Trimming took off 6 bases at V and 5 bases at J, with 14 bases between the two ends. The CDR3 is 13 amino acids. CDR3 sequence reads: CASSHYGPDEQYF. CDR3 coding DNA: TGTGCCAGCAGTCATTATGGGCCGGACGAGCAGTACTTC.

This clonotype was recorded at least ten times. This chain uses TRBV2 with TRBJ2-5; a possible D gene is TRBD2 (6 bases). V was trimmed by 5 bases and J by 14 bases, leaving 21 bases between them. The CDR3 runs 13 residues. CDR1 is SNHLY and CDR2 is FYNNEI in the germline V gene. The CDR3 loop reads CASSPVAPGLSYF. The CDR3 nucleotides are TGTGCCAGCAGTCCCGTTGCCCCGGGACTCTCCTACTTC.

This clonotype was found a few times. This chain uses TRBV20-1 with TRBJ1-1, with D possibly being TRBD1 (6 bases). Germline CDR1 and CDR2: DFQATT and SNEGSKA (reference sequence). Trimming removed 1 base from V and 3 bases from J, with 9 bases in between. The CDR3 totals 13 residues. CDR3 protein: CSARVAGDTEAFF. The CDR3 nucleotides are TGCAGTGCTAGAGTGGCAGGGGACACTGAAGCTTTCTTT.